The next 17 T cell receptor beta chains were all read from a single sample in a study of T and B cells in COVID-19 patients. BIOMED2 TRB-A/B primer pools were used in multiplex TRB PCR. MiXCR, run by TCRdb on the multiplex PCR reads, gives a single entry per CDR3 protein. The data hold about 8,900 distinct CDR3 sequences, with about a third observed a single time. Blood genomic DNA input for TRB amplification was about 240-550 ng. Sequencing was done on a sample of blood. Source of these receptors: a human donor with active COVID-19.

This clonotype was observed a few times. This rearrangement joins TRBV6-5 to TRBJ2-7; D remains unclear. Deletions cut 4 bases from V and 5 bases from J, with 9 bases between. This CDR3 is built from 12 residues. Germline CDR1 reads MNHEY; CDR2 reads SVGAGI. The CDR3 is CASSSTTNEQYF. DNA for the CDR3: TGTGCCAGCAGTTCCACGACGAACGAGCAGTACTTC.

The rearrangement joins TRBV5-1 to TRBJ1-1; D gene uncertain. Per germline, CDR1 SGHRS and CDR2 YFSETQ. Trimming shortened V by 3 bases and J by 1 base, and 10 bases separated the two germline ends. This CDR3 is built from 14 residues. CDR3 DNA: TGCGCCAGCAGCTGGAGGAAGGGGAACACTGAAGCTTTCTTT. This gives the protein CASSWRKGNTEAFF.

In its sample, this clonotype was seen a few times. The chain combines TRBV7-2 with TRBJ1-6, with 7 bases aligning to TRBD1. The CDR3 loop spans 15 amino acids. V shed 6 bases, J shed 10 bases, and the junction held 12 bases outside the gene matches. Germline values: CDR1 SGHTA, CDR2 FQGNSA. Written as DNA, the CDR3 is TGTGCCAGCAGGGGGCAACAGGGGCCAGGATCACCCCTCCACTTT. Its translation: CASRGQQGPGSPLHF.

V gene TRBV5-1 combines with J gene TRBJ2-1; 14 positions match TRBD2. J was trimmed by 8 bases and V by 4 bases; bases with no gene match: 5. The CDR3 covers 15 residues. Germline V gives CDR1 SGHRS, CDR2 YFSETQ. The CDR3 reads CASSAGLAGVDEQFF. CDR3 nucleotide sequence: TGCGCCAGCAGCGCGGGACTAGCGGGAGTGGATGAGCAGTTCTTC.

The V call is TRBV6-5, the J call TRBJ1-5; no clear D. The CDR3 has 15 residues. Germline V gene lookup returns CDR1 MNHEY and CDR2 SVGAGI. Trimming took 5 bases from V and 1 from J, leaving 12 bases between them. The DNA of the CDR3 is TGTGCCAGCAGTGCCCCGGGGATGAGCAATCAGCCCCAGCATTTT. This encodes CASSAPGMSNQPQHF.

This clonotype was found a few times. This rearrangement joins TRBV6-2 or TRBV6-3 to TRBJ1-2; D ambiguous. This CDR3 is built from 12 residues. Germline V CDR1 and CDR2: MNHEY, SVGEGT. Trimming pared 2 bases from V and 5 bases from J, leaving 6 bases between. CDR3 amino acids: CASSYGAYGYTF. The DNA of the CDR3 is TGTGCCAGCAGTTACGGAGCTTATGGCTACACCTTC.

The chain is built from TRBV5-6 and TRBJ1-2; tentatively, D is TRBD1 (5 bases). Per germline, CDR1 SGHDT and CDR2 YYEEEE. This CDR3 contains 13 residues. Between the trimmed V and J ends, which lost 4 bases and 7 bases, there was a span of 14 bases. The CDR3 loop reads CASSPGRGFGYTF. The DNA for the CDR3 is TGTGCCAGCAGCCCCGGCCGGGGGTTTGGCTACACCTTC.

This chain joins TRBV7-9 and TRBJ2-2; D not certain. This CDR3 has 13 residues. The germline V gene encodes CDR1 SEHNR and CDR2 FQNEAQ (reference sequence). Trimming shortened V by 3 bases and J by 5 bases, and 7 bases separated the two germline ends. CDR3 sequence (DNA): TGTGCCAGCAGCTTCTTTGAGACCGGGGAGCTGTTTTTT. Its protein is CASSFFETGELFF.

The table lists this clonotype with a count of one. The CDR3 DNA follows: TGTGCCAGTAGTATAGATTCGCAGGGGCGGCGGAACACTGAAGCTTTCTTT. Translated: CASSIDSQGRRNTEAFF. The chain has TRBV19 and TRBJ1-1; maybe TRBD1 (6 bases). The germline V gene encodes CDR1 LNHDA and CDR2 SQIVND (reference sequence). The CDR3 is 17 amino acids. The V end lost 0 bases, the J end lost 1 base, and 15 bases lay between the germline ends.

CDR3 DNA sequence: TGTGCCAGCAGTTCAGGACTGTTCCTCACAGGGAACACTGAAGCTTTCTTT. As protein: CASSSGLFLTGNTEAFF. This rearrangement joins TRBV13 to TRBJ1-1, with D maybe TRBD1 (5 bases). Trimming cost V 6 bases and J 1 base, with 21 bases left between them. Germline CDR1 and CDR2: PRHDT and FYEKMQ (reference sequence). CDR3 length: 17 amino acids.

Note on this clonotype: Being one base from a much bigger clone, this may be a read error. CDR3: CSSERGLAGGGTGELFF. CDR3 in DNA: TGCAGCTCCGAACGCGGACTAGCGGGAGGAGGAACCGGGGAGCTGTTTTTT. V usage is TRBV29-1 and J usage is TRBJ2-2; 14 bases fit TRBD2. The CDR3 consists of 17 residues. Germline trimming cut 8 bases from V and 5 bases from J; bases unmatched to any gene: 13. Germline-derived CDR1 and CDR2 are SQVTM and ANQGSEA.

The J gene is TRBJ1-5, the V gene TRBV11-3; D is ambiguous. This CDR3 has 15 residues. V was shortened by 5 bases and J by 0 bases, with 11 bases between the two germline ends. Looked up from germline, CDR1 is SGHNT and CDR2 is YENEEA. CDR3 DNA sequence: TGTGCCAGCAGCCCCAGTCTGGATAGCAATCAGCCCCAGCATTTT. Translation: CASSPSLDSNQPQHF.

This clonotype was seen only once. CDR3: CASSLGVPNSPLHF. In DNA, the CDR3 is TGTGCCAGCAGTTTAGGGGTGCCTAATTCACCCCTCCACTTT. The gene calls are TRBV12-3 or TRBV12-4 and TRBJ1-6; D not resolved. This CDR3 is 14 amino acids long. V lost 1 base and J 6 bases, leaving 7 bases between the germline ends.

The CDR3 DNA reads TGTGCCAGCAGCGCTAGCGGAGGGAGCTCCTACAATGAGCAGTTCTTC. Amino acid sequence: CASSASGGSSYNEQFF. V usage is TRBV7-6 and J usage is TRBJ2-1, with 7 nucleotides matching TRBD2. The germline V gene encodes CDR1 SGHVS and CDR2 FNYEAQ. The CDR3 is 16 residues long. The V gene end was trimmed by 5 bases and the J gene end by 0 bases; junction bases not matched to a gene: 7.

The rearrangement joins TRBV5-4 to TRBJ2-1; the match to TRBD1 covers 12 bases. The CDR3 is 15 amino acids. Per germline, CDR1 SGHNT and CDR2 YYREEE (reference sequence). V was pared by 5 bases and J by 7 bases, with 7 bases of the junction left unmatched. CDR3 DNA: TGTGCCAGCAGACCGGGACAGGGGGCAAGGAATGAGCAGTTCTTC. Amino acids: CASRPGQGARNEQFF.

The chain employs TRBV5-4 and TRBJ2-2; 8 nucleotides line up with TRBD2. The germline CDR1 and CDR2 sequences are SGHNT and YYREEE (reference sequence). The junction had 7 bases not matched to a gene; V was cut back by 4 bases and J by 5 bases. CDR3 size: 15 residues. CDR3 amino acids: CASSAGGGRTGELFF. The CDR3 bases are TGTGCCAGCAGCGCCGGGGGCGGGAGGACCGGGGAGCTGTTTTTT. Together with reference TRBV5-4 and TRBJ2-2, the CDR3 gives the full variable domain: ETGVTQSPTHLIKTRGQQVTLRCSSQSGHNTVSWYQQALGQGPQFIFQYYREEENGRGNFPPRFSGLQFPNYSSELNVNALELDDSALYLCASSAGGGRTGELFFGEGSRLTVL.

This CDR3 is CASSPRQGNYEQYF. The DNA for the CDR3 is TGTGCCAGCTCACCGCGACAGGGGAATTACGAGCAGTACTTC. J is TRBJ2-7 and V is TRBV18; 8 nucleotides match TRBD1. CDR1 is KGHSH and CDR2 is LQKENI in the germline V gene. The length of the CDR3 is 14 residues. V dropped 3 bases and J dropped 4; count of bases not matched to a gene: 5. The whole variable domain, filled in from reference TRBV18 and TRBJ2-7, reads NAGVMQNPRHLVRRRGQEARLRCSPMKGHSHVYWYRQLPEEGLKFMVYLQKENIIDESGMPKERFSAEFPKEGPSILRIQQVVRGDSAAYFCASSPRQGNYEQYFGPGTRLTVT.